Following are 23 T cell receptor beta chains from one sample sequenced in a study of blood T cells in healthy people across ages. Combining a sample-barcoded 5' primer with a J-beta primer mix, a second PCR ran for roughly 7 to 12 cycles. TCRdb itself ran the 5' RACE reads through MiXCR, one entry per CDR3 protein. The sample lists about 930,000 distinct CDR3 sequences; 25% to 30% were seen once. A further study also used this sample, focusing on T cells of mothers and their children.

The sequencing input was blood. The receptors were sampled from a woman aged 40 to 50 in good health.

The chain links TRBV7-3 to TRBJ1-1; possibly TRBD1 for D (5 bases). This CDR3 comprises 15 residues. Germline CDR1 reads SGHTA; CDR2 reads FQGTGA. V lost 4 bases and J lost 1, with 13 bases in between. The CDR3 sequence: CASSSIGGANTEAFF. CDR3 nucleotide sequence: TGTGCCAGCAGCTCAATCGGTGGGGCGAACACTGAAGCTTTCTTT.

This clonotype was seen repeatedly, ten times or more. The V call is TRBV6-1, the J call TRBJ2-3, with TRBD2 identical over 9 bases. Unmatched junction bases numbered 0, after V lost 1 base and J lost 1 base. This CDR3 is built from 15 residues. Germline CDR1 reads MNHNS; CDR2 reads SASEGT. The CDR3 protein is CASSEERGGTDTQYF. The CDR3 nucleotides are TGTGCCAGCAGTGAAGAGCGGGGGGGCACAGATACGCAGTATTTT.

This clonotype was recorded a few times. The V call is TRBV7-3, the J call TRBJ2-2; D not resolved. The CDR3 has 14 amino acids. Germline values: CDR1 SGHTA, CDR2 FQGTGA. V was trimmed by 4 bases and J by 1 base, leaving 7 bases between them. CDR3: CASSSAGNTGELFF. The CDR3 bases are TGTGCCAGCAGCTCCGCTGGGAACACCGGGGAGCTGTTTTTT.

The table lists this clonotype with a few counts. The chain couples TRBV28 to TRBJ2-4; either TRBD1 or TRBD2 may fit D (5 bases each). The DNA end is a closer match to TRBJ2-7, so the J assignment may be wrong. The germline V gene encodes CDR1 MDHEN and CDR2 SYDVKM. This CDR3 has 15 residues. The CDR3 is CASSLESGTSYEQYF. In DNA, the CDR3 is TGTGCCAGCAGTTTGGAGTCGGGGACCTCCTACGAGCAGTACTTC.

This clonotype was found many times. CDR3 amino acids: CASSLDPGTNYGYTF. The CDR3 region has the DNA TGTGCCAGCAGCCTTGACCCCGGGACAAACTATGGCTACACCTTC. The V call is TRBV11-2, the J call TRBJ1-2; perhaps TRBD1 as D (6 bases). Trimming left V 5 bases short and J 2 bases short, with 15 bases between. The germline V gene has CDR1 SGHAT and CDR2 FQNNGV. The CDR3 is made up of 15 amino acids. Complete variable domain (other parts from reference TRBV11-2 and TRBJ1-2): EAGVAQSPRYKIIEKRQSVAFWCNPISGHATLYWYQQILGQGPKLLIQFQNNGVVDDSQLPKDRFSAERLKGVDSTLKIQPAKLEDSAVYLCASSLDPGTNYGYTFGSGTRLTVV.

Of note for this clonotype: A read error is possible here, since a much larger clone lies one base away. This rearrangement joins TRBV4-1 to TRBJ2-7; weak D call: TRBD2 (6 bases). CDR1 MGHRA and CDR2 YSYEKL come from the germline V gene. The CDR3 covers 13 residues. V was pared by 0 bases and J by 13 bases, with 16 bases between. CDR3 DNA: TGCGCCAGCAGCCAAGATACAGGCGCGGGGCATTACTTC. This encodes CASSQDTGAGHYF.

V usage is TRBV28 and J usage is TRBJ1-4, with a weak D call TRBD1 (6 bases). This CDR3 is built from 14 residues. CDR1 is MDHEN, CDR2 SYDVKM, per germline. V was clipped by 8 bases and J by 4 bases, with 14 bases between them. CDR3: CASSPGTHNEKLFF. The CDR3 bases are TGTGCCAGCTCACCCGGGACACATAATGAAAAACTGTTTTTT. Complete variable domain (other parts from reference TRBV28 and TRBJ1-4): DVKVTQSSRYLVKRTGEKVFLECVQDMDHENMFWYRQDPGLGLRLIYFSYDVKMKEKGDIPEGYSVSREKKERFSLILESASTNQTSMYLCASSPGTHNEKLFFGSGTQLSVL.

This chain connects TRBV20-1 to TRBJ2-7; 9 bases fit TRBD2. The CDR3 has 14 amino acids. Germline values: CDR1 DFQATT, CDR2 SNEGSKA (reference sequence). Trimming removed 6 bases from V and 2 bases from J; junction bases left unmatched: 8. The CDR3 reads CSAPQSSGAYEQYF. CDR3 nucleotide sequence: TGCAGTGCCCCCCAGTCTAGCGGGGCCTACGAGCAGTACTTC.

This clonotype was found many times. The chain employs TRBV20-1 and TRBJ1-2; no reliable D call. The CDR3 covers 14 residues. Germline CDR1 is DFQATT and CDR2 is SNEGSKA (reference sequence). With 6 bases removed from V and 4 bases from J, the gap between germline ends came to 18 bases. The chain's CDR3 is CSAPEAPNTYGYTF. The CDR3 DNA follows: TGCAGTGCCCCGGAGGCGCCGAATACCTATGGCTACACCTTC.

This clonotype was seen repeatedly, ten times or more. The chain links TRBV2 to TRBJ2-7, with 7 bases that match TRBD2. The CDR3 sequence is 16 residues long. The germline gives CDR1 SNHLY, CDR2 FYNNEI. The junction had 14 bases not matched to a gene; V was cut back by 8 bases and J by 1 base. CDR3 amino acids: CASFISPRGESYEQYF. The CDR3 DNA follows: TGTGCCAGCTTCATTAGCCCCCGGGGGGAATCCTACGAGCAGTACTTC.

This clonotype was detected ten times or more. This chain links TRBV7-2 with TRBJ2-5; no definite D call. The CDR3 is 13 amino acids. CDR1 and CDR2 from the germline V gene are SGHTA and FQGNSA. Between the trimmed V and J ends, which lost 4 bases and 1 base, there was a span of 7 bases. In DNA, the CDR3 is TGTGCCAGCAGCTCCTACACCCAAGAGACCCAGTACTTC. Translated, it gives CASSSYTQETQYF.

This sequence joins TRBV18 and TRBJ1-5; D gene ambiguous. V was clipped by 2 bases and J by 7 bases, with 12 bases between them. The CDR3 spans 14 residues. Per germline, CDR1 KGHSH and CDR2 LQKENI. CDR3 region: CASSPGVHVQPQHF. The CDR3 nucleotides read TGTGCCAGCTCACCAGGGGTACACGTCCAGCCCCAGCATTTT.

This clonotype turned up a few times. The chain couples TRBV29-1 to TRBJ2-1; TRBD2 matches 9 bases. Germline V gives CDR1 SQVTM, CDR2 ANQGSEA. Losses at the gene ends were 2 bases for V and 4 bases for J; bases not matched to a gene: 9. The CDR3 is 16 amino acids. This CDR3 is CSVETSERGVYNEQFF. In nucleotides, the CDR3 is TGCAGCGTTGAAACTTCGGAGCGGGGGGTATACAATGAGCAGTTCTTC.

This clonotype was counted only a few times. The chain is built from TRBV2 and TRBJ2-3; no definite D call. CDR3 size: 11 residues. From germline, CDR1 is SNHLY and CDR2 FYNNEI. With 2 bases removed from V and 5 bases from J, the gap between germline ends came to 2 bases. Here the CDR3 reads CASSEQDTQYF. DNA of the CDR3: TGTGCCAGCAGTGAACAAGATACGCAGTATTTT.

At least ten counts were recorded for this clonotype. V is TRBV28 and J is TRBJ1-5, with 9 bases matching TRBD1. Germline V gives CDR1 MDHEN, CDR2 SYDVKM. The CDR3 covers 14 residues. With 6 bases clipped from V and 5 bases from J, the junction kept 5 bases outside the gene matches. The CDR3 nucleotides read TGTGCCAGCAGAGGGACAGGGAGCTATCAGCCCCAGCATTTT. It translates to CASRGTGSYQPQHF.

The rearrangement uses TRBV4-1 and TRBJ1-2; a possible D gene is TRBD1 (5 bases). The CDR3 has 16 amino acids. Per germline, CDR1 MGHRA and CDR2 YSYEKL. V shed 0 bases and J shed 1 base, with 12 bases lying between them. The CDR3 sequence is CASSQDIYRLNYGYTF. The CDR3 nucleotides are TGCGCCAGCAGCCAAGATATCTACAGGCTTAACTATGGCTACACCTTC.

This chain uses TRBV20-1 with TRBJ2-3; D not certain. The CDR3 contains 16 residues. CDR1 and CDR2 from the germline V gene are DFQATT and SNEGSKA (reference sequence). With 5 bases removed from V and 2 bases from J, the gap between germline ends came to 20 bases. The DNA of the CDR3 is TGCAGTGCTCCCCGTCCAACTGGTCCCTTCACAGATACGCAGTATTTT. Translated: CSAPRPTGPFTDTQYF.

This clonotype was observed a handful of times. In DNA form, the CDR3 reads TGTGCCAGCAGCTTCTATTCAATAGGGGGCACTGAAGCTTTCTTT. It codes for CASSFYSIGGTEAFF. This chain uses TRBV7-8 with TRBJ1-1; D may be TRBD1 (6 bases). Germline V CDR1 and CDR2: SGHVS, FQNEAQ. The CDR3 spans 15 residues. Trimming took off 3 bases at V and 4 bases at J, with 15 bases between the two ends.

This clonotype was counted a few times. CDR3: CASSLEAMGTAYEAFF. In nucleotides, the CDR3 is TGTGCCAGCAGCTTGGAAGCTATGGGGACAGCTTATGAAGCTTTCTTT. The rearrangement uses TRBV7-6 and TRBJ1-1, with 7 bases that match TRBD1. This CDR3 region has 16 residues. The germline gives CDR1 SGHVS, CDR2 FNYEAQ. V shed 3 bases and J 7 bases; nucleotides not matched to a gene: 14.

V gene TRBV10-1 combines with J gene TRBJ1-6; 7 bases line up with TRBD1. The CDR3 is 15 amino acids. Germline assignment: CDR1 WNHNN and CDR2 SYGVQD (reference sequence). J lost 8 bases, V lost 5 bases, and 9 bases had no gene match. The CDR3 region has the DNA TGCGCCAGCAGTCCAGGGGGTCTGATAGATTCACCCCTCCACTTT. Its translation is CASSPGGLIDSPLHF.

V gene TRBV9 combines with J gene TRBJ2-6; a weak D match, TRBD2 (7 bases). The length of the CDR3 is 15 residues. Germline loops: CDR1 SGDLS, CDR2 YYNGEE. V was clipped by 6 bases and J by 2 bases, with 12 bases between them. The CDR3, as DNA: TGTGCCAGCACCGAAGGGGGGGCTGGGGCCAACGTCCTGACTTTC. Encoded protein: CASTEGGAGANVLTF.

This clonotype appeared a single time. This chain joins TRBV20-1 and TRBJ2-6, with D unresolved. Germline loops: CDR1 DFQATT, CDR2 SNEGSKA (reference sequence). V was trimmed by 5 bases and J by 0 bases, leaving 5 bases between them. The CDR3 contains 13 residues. CDR3 in amino acids: CSAPGSGANVLTF. The DNA for the CDR3 is TGCAGTGCTCCGGGCTCTGGGGCCAACGTCCTGACTTTC.

V gene TRBV29-1 combines with J gene TRBJ2-2; 7 bases align to TRBD1. Germline values: CDR1 SQVTM, CDR2 ANQGSEA. V shed 6 bases, J shed 0 bases, and the junction held 4 bases outside the gene matches. The CDR3 sequence is 14 residues long. The CDR3 spells CSVTGTANTGELFF. In DNA, the CDR3 is TGCAGCGTAACCGGGACAGCGAACACCGGGGAGCTGTTTTTT.